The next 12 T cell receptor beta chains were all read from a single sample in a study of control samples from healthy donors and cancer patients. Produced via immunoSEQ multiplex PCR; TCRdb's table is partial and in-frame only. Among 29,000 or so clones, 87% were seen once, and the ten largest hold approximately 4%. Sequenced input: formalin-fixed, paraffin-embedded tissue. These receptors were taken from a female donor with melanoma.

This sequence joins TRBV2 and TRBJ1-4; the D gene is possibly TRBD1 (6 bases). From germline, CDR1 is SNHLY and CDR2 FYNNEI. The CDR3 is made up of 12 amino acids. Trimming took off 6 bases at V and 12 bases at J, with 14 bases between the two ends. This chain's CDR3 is CASRRDNLELFF. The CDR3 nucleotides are TGTGCCAGCAGGAGGGACAACTTAGAACTGTTTTTT.

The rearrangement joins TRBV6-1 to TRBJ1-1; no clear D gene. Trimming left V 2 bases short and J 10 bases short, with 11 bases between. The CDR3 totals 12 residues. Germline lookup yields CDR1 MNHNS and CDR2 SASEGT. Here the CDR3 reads CASSERAWGAFF. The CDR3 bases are TGTGCCAGCAGTGAAAGGGCCTGGGGAGCTTTCTTT.

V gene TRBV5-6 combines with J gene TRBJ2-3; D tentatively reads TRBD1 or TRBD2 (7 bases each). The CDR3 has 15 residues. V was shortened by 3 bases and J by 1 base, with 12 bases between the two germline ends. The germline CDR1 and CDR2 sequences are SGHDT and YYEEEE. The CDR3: CASSSSGTGTDTQYF. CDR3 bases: TGTGCCAGCAGCTCGAGCGGGACAGGCACAGATACGCAGTATTTT.

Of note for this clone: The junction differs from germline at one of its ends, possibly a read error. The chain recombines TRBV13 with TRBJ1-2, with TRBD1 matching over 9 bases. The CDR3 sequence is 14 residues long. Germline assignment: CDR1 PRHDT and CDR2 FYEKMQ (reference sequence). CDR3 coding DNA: TGTGCCAGCAGCCTAGGGACAGGGACGTTCGGCTACACCTTC. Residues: CASSLGTGTFGYTF.

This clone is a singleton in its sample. CDR3 coding DNA: TGTGCCAGTACCCTTTATTGGAACACTGAAGCTTTCTTT. Translation gives CASTLYWNTEAFF. The rearrangement uses TRBV5-8 and TRBJ1-1; D is undetermined. Per the germline V gene, CDR1 is SGHTS and CDR2 is YDEGEE. V was shortened by 8 bases and J by 1 base, with 12 bases between the two germline ends. The CDR3 extends over 13 amino acids.

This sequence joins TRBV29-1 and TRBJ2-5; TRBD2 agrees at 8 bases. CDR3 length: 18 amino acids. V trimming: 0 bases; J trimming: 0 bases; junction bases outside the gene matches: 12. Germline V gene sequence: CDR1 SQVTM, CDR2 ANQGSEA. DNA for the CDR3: TGCAGCGTTGAAGATCAGGGCAAGGAGCGGGAGTACCAAGAGACCCAGTACTTC. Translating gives CSVEDQGKEREYQETQYF.

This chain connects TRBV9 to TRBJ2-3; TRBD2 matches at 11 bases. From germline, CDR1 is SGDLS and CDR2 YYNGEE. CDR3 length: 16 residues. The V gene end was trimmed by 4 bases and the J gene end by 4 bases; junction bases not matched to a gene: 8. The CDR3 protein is CASSPLIAGGPDTQYF. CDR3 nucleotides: TGTGCCAGCAGCCCCTTGATAGCGGGAGGGCCAGATACGCAGTATTTT.

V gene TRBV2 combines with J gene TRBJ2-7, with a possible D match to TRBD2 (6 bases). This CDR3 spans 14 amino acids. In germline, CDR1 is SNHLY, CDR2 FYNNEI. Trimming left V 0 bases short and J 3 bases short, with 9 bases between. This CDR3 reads CASSEARGFYEQYF. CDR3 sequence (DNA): TGTGCCAGCAGTGAAGCCCGGGGGTTCTACGAGCAGTACTTC.

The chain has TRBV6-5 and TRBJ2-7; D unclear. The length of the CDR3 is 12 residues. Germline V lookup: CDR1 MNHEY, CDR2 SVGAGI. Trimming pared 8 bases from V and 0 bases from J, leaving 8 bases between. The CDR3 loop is CASGRSSYEQYF. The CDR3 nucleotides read TGTGCCAGCGGGCGAAGCTCCTACGAGCAGTACTTC.

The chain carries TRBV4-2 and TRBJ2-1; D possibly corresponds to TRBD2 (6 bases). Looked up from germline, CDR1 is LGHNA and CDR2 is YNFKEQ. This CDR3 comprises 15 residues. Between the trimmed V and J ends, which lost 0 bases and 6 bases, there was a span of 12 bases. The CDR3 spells CASSQERDGTNEQFF. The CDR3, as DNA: TGTGCCAGCAGCCAAGAGCGGGATGGGACCAATGAGCAGTTCTTC.

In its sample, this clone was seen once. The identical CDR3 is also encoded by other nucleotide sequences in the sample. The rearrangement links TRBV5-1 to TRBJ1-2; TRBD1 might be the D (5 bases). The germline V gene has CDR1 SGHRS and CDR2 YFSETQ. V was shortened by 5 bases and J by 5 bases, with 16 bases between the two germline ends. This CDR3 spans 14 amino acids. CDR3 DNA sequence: TGCGCCAGCAGTCCCGGGACCCCTGGTTATGGCTACACCTTC. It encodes CASSPGTPGYGYTF.

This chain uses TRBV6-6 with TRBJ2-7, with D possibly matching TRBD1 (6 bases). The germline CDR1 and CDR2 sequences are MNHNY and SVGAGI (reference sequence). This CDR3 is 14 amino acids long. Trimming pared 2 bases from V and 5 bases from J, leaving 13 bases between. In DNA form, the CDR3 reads TGTGCCAGCAGTTACAGGGGGTCTACCAACGAGCAGTACTTC. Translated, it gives CASSYRGSTNEQYF.